This T cell receptor (beta chain) emerged from a study of T cell responses to AZD1222 COVID-19 vaccine. Concerning this clone: What it binds is unknown.

Findings of the study overall: Reportedly, close to half of spike-specific TCRs are directed against unmutated variant regions. The study identified only five to seven AZD1222 recipients as seropositive at baseline. Mapped onto spike, vaccine-associated CD4 TCRs spanned it and were dominant at 160-218 and 743-854. Clonal diversity may have been underestimated in mostly white British donors.

Sequenced by immunoSEQ multiplex PCR; TCRdb stores in-frame clones only, minus some. This sample has 90,000 to 150,000 clones; 88% occur once, and the top ten carry under 6.5%. The CDR3 length is 15 residues. V lost 7 bases and J 4 bases, leaving 19 bases between the germline ends. Germline-derived CDR1 and CDR2 are MNHEY and SMNVEV (reference sequence). The chain joins TRBV27 to TRBJ1-2, with D possibly matching TRBD1 (6 bases). Sequenced here: peripheral blood, sampled on day 0 of AZD1222 vaccination. The origin of this receptor is an adult in good health. DNA for the CDR3: TGTGCCAGCACCATGGAGGGAGGCAGGGGCTATGGCTACACCTTC. Protein product: CASTMEGGRGYGYTF.